This entry concerns a single T cell receptor beta chain. What it binds is unknown. There are 16 residues in the CDR3. Trimming removed 2 bases from V and 8 bases from J; junction bases left unmatched: 11. CDR1 is MNHEY, CDR2 SVGAGI, per germline. The source of the sample is a study of a mutant IDH1 vaccine in newly diagnosed glioma. Study in general: Males made up about 60% and females 37.5% of treated patients, whose mean age was roughly 40 years. Prior therapy was radiotherapy, temozolomide, or both; most received both. Overall study results and limits: A vaccine-induced immune response developed in roughly 93% of the patients.

Regarding time point: week 47, end of study. In every dose of vaccine, 300 ug of mutant IDH1 20-mer peptide was given alongside topical imiquimod. Sequencing was performed with immunoSEQ multiplex PCR; in TCRdb, only in-frame clones are kept and a portion is missing. The data contain tens of thousands of clones, around four fifths of them singletons. Source: PBMCs, taken from a glioma patient whose treatment included an IDH1 peptide vaccine. The rearrangement links TRBV6-5 to TRBJ2-1; the match to TRBD1 covers 8 bases. The TCR sequence derives from a man aged 25-40 years with glioma. CDR3 bases: TGTGCCAGCAGTTACACAAGGACAGGGCCGACGCATGAGCAGTTCTTC. Translation gives CASSYTRTGPTHEQFF.